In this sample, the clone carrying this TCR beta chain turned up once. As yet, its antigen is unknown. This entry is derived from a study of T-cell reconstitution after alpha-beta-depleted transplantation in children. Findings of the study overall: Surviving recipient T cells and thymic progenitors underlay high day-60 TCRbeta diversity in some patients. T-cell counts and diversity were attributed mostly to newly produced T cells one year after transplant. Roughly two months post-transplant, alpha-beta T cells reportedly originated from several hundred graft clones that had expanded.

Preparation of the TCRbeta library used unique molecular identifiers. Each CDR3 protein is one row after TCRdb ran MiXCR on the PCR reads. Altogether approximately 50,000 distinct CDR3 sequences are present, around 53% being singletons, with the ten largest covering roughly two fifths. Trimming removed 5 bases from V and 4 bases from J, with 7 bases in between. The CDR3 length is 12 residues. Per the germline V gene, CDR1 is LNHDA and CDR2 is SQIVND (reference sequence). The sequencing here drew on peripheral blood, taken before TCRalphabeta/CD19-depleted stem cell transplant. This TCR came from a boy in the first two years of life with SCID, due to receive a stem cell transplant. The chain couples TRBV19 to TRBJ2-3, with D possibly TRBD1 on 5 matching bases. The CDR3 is CASSVRADTQYF. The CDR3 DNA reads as TGTGCCAGTAGTGTCAGGGCAGATACGCAGTATTTT.